Included here is one T cell receptor beta chain sequence, with context. Trimming took off 0 bases at V and 0 bases at J, with 6 bases between the two ends. Germline-derived CDR1 and CDR2 are MGHRA and YSYEKL. CDR3 size: 15 residues. Here immunoSEQ multiplex PCR was the method, and the copy in TCRdb shows in-frame clones only, minus some. The sample includes about 94,000 clones, about nine tenths seen only once; the top ten take under 0.35%. The data are from a study of OX40 agonist ivuxolimab in advanced cancers. The sequences come from CD4+ or CD8+ T cells sorted from blood, collected in a trial of the OX40 agonist ivuxolimab. The TCR sequence derives from an adult with an advanced solid tumor such as melanoma, head and neck, liver or kidney cancer. The chain recombines TRBV4-1 with TRBJ2-1; no reliable D call. The CDR3 is CASSQEVYSYNEQFF. CDR3 nucleotide sequence: TGCGCCAGCAGCCAAGAGGTATACTCCTACAATGAGCAGTTCTTC.